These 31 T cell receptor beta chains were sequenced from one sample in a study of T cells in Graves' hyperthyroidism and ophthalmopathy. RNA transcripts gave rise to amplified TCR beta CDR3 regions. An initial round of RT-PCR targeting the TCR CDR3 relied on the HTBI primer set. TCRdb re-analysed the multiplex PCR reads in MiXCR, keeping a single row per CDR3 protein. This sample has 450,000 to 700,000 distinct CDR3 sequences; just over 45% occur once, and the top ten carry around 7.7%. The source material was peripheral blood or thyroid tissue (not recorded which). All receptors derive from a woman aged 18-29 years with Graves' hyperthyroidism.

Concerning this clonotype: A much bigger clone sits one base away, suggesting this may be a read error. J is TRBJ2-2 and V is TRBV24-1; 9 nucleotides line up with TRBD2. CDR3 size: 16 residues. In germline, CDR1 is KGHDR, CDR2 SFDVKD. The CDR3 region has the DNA TGTGCCACCAGTGATCCGGCTAGCGGGAACACCAGGGAGCTGTTTTTT. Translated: CATSDPASGNTRELFF.

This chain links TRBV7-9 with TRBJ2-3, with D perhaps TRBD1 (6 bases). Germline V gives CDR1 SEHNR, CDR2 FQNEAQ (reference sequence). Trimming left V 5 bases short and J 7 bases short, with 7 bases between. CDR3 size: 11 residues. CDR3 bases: TGTGCCAGCAGCCAGGGGCATACGCAGTATTTT. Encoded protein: CASSQGHTQYF.

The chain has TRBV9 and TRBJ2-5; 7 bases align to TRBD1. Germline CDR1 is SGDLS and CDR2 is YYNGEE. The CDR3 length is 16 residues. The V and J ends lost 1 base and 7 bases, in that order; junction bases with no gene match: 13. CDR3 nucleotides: TGTGCCAGCAGCGTAAATTCGGGTCGTCCAGGGGGGACCCAGTACTTC. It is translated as CASSVNSGRPGGTQYF.

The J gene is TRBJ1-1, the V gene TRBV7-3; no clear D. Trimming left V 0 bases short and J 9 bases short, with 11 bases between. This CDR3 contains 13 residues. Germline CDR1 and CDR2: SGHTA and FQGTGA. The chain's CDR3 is CASSLTSQRQAFF. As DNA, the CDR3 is TGTGCCAGCAGCTTAACGAGCCAGCGACAAGCTTTCTTT.

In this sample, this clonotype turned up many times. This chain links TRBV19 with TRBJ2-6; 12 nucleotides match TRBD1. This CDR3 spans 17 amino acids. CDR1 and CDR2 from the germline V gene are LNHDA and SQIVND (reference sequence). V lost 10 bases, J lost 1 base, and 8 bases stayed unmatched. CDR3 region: CATLGTGGRSGANVLTF. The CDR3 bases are TGTGCCACCCTTGGGACAGGGGGCAGGTCTGGGGCCAACGTCCTGACTTTC.

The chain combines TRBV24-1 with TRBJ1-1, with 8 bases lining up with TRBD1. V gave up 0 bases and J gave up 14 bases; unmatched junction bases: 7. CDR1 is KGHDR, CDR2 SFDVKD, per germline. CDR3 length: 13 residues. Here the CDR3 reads CATSDLGGQEQFF. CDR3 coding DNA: TGTGCCACCAGTGATTTGGGGGGACAGGAGCAGTTCTTT.

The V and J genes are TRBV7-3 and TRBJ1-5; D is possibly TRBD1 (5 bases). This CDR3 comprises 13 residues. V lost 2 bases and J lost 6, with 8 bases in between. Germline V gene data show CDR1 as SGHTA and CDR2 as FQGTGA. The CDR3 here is CASSLGDRQPQHF. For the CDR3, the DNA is TGTGCCAGCAGCTTAGGGGACCGTCAGCCCCAGCATTTT.

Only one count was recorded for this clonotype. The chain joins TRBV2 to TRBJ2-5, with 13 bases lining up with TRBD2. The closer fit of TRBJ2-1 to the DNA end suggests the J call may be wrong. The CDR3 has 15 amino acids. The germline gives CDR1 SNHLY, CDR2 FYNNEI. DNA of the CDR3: TGTGCCAGCAGCCCAACTAGCGGGAGGGCCCTCGTGCAGTTCTTC. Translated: CASSPTSGRALVQFF.

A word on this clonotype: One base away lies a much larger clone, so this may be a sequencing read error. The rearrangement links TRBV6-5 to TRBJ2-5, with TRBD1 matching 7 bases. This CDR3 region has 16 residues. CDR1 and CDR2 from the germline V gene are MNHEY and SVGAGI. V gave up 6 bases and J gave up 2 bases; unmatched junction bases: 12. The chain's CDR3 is CASRSPSVRGQETQYF. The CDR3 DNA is TGTGCCAGCAGGTCCCCCTCGGTCAGGGGGCAAGAGACCCAGTACTTC.

CDR3: CATSVGRSFNQPQHF. The CDR3 DNA reads TGTGCCACCAGTGTTGGCAGGTCCTTCAATCAGCCCCAGCATTTT. V is TRBV24-1 and J is TRBJ1-5; no clear D. Per the germline V gene, CDR1 is KGHDR and CDR2 is SFDVKD. The CDR3 extends over 15 amino acids. V was trimmed by 5 bases and J by 3 bases, leaving 13 bases between them.

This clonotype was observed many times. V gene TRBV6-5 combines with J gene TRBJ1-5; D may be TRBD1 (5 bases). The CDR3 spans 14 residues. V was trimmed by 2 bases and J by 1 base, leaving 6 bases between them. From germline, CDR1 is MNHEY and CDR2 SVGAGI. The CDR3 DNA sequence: TGTGCCAGCAGTTACCAGGGCAGCAATCAGCCCCAGCATTTT. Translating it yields CASSYQGSNQPQHF.

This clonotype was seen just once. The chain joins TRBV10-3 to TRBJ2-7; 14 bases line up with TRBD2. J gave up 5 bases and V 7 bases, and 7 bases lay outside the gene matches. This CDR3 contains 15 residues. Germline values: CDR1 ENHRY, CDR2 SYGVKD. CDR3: CAIIGTSGSFNEQYF. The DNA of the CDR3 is TGTGCCATCATCGGGACTAGCGGGAGTTTCAACGAGCAGTACTTC.

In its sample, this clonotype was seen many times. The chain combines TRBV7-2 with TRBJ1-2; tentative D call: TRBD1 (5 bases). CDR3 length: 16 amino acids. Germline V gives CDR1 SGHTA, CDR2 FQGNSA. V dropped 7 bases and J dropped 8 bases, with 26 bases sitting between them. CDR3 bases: TGTGCCAGCACCGAAAAGGTGGGGCCCCGGGTAGAGGGCTACACCTTC. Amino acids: CASTEKVGPRVEGYTF.

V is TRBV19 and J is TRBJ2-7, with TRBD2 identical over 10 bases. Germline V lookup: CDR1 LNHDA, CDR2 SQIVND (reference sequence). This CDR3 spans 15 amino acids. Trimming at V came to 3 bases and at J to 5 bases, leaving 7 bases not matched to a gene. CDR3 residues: CASSIAASGSNEQYF. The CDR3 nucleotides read TGTGCCAGTAGTATTGCGGCTAGCGGGAGCAACGAGCAGTACTTC.

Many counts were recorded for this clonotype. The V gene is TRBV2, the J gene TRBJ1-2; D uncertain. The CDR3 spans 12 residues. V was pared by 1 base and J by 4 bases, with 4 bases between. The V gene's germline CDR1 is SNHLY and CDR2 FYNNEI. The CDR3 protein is CASSEGGYGYTF. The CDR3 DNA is TGTGCCAGCAGTGAAGGGGGCTATGGCTACACCTTC.

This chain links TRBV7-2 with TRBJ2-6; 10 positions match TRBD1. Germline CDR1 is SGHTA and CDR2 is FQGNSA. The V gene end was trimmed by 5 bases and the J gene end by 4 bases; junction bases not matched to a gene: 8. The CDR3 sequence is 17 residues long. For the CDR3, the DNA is TGTGCCAGCAGCAGCGGACAGGGGGTCAGGGGGGCCAACGTCCTGACTTTC. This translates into CASSSGQGVRGANVLTF.

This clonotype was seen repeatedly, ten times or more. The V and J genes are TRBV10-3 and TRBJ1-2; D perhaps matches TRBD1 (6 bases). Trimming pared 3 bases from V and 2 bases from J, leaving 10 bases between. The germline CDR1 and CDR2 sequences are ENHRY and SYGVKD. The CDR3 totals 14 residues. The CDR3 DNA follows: TGTGCCATCAGTGAAACAGGGAGGAACTATGGCTACACCTTC. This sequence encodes CAISETGRNYGYTF.

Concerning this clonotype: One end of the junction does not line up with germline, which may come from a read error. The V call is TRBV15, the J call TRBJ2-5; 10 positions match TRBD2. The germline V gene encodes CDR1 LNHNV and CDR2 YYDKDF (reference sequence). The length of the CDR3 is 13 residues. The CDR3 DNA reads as TGTGCCACCAGCAAGGGATTAGCGGGAGGCCTGGACTTC. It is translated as CATSKGLAGGLDF. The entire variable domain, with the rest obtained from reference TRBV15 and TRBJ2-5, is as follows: DAMVIQNPRYQVTQFGKPVTLSCSQTLNHNVMYWYQQKSSQAPKLLFHYYDKDFNNEADTPDNFQSRRPNTSFCFLDIRSPGLGDTAMYLCATSKGLAGGLDFGPGTRLLVL.

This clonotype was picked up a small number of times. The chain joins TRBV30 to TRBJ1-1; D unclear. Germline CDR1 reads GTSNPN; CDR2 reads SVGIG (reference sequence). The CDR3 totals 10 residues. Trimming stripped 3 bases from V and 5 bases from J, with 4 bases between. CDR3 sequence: CAWRTTEAFF. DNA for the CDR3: TGTGCCTGGAGAACTACTGAAGCTTTCTTT. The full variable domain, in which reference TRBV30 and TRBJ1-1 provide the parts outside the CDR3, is SQTIHQWPATLVQPVGSPLSLECTVEGTSNPNLYWYRQAAGRGLQLLFYSVGIGQISSEVPQNLSASRPQDRQFILSSKKLLLSDSGFYLCAWRTTEAFFGQGTRLTVV.

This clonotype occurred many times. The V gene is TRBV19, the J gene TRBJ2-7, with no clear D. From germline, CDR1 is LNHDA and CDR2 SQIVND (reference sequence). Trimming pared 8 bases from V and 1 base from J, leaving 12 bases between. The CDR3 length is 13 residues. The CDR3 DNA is TGTGCCAGTGCAGGCGGTGGTTCCTACGAGCAGTACTTC. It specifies CASAGGGSYEQYF.

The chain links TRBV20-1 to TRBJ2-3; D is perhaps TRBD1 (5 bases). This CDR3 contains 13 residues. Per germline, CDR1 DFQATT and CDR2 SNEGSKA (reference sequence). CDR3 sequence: CRGRRQSTDTQYF. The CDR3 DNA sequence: TGCAGGGGGCGGCGGCAGAGCACAGATACGCAGTATTTT.

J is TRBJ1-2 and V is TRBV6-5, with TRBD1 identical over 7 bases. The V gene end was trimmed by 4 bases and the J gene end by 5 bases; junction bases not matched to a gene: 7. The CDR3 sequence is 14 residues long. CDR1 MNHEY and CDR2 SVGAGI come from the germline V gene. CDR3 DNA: TGTGCCAGCAGTTCCGGGACAGCGCAATATGGCTACACCTTC. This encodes CASSSGTAQYGYTF.

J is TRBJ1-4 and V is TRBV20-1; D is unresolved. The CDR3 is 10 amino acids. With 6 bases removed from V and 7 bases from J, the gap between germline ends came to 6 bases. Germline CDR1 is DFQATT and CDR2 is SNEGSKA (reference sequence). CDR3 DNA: TGCAGTGCCAAGGGTGAAAAACTGTTTTTT. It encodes CSAKGEKLFF.

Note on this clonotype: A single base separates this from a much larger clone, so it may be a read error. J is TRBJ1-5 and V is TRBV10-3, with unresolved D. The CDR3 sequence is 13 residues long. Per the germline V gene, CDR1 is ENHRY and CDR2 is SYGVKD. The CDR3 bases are TGTGCCATCAGTGAAGGGTTCAATCAGTCCCAGCATTTT. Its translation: CAISEGFNQSQHF.

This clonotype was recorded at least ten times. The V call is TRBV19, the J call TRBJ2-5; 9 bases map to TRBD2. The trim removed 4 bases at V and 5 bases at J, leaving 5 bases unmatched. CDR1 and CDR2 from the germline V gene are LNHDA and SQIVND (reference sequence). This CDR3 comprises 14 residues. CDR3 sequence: CASSTVAGVETQYF. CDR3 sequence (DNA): TGTGCCAGTAGTACTGTAGCGGGAGTGGAGACCCAGTACTTC.

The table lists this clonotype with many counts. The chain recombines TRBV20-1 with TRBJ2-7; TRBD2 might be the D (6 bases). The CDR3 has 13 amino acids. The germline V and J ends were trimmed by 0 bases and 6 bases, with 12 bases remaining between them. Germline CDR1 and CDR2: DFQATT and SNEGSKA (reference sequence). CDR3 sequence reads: CSARDRESVEQYF. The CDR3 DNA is TGCAGTGCTAGAGATCGGGAGTCTGTCGAGCAGTACTTC.

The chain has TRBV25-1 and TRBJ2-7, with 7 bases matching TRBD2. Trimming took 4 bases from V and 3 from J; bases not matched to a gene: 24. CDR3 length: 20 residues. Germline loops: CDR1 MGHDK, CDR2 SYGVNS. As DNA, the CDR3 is TGTGCCAGCAGTGTCCCATATAGCGGGTCCAAGGGAGGGGCTAACTACGAGCAGTACTTC. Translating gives CASSVPYSGSKGGANYEQYF.

The CDR3, as DNA: TGTGCCACCAGTGCCGGGGGGGCGGATACGCAGTATTTT. This gives the protein CATSAGGADTQYF. This chain links TRBV24-1 with TRBJ2-3, with 8 bases lining up with TRBD2. This CDR3 comprises 13 residues. Germline V CDR1 and CDR2: KGHDR, SFDVKD. The V and J ends lost 5 bases and 6 bases, in that order; junction bases with no gene match: 3.

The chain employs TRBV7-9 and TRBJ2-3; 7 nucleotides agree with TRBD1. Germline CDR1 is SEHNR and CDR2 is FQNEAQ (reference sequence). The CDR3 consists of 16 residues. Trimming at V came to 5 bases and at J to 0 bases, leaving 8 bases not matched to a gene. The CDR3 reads CASSPDRVISTDTQYF. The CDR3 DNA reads TGTGCCAGCAGCCCTGACAGGGTAATTAGCACAGATACGCAGTATTTT. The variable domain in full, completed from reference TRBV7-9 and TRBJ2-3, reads DTGVSQNPRHKITKRGQNVTFRCDPISEHNRLYWYRQTLGQGPEFLTYFQNEAQLEKSRLLSDRFSAERPKGSFSTLEIQRTEQGDSAMYLCASSPDRVISTDTQYFGPGTRLTVL.

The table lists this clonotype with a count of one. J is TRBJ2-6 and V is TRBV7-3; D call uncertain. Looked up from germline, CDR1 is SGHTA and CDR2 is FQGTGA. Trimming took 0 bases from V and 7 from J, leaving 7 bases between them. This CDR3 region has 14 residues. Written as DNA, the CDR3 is TGTGCCAGCAGCTTAACGCGACAAGCCAACGTCCTGACTTTC. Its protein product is CASSLTRQANVLTF. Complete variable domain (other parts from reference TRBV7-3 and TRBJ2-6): GAGVSQTPSNKVTEKGKYVELRCDPISGHTALYWYRQSLGQGPEFLIYFQGTGAADDSGLPNDRFFAVRPEGSVSTLKIQRTERGDSAVYLCASSLTRQANVLTFGAGSRLTVL.

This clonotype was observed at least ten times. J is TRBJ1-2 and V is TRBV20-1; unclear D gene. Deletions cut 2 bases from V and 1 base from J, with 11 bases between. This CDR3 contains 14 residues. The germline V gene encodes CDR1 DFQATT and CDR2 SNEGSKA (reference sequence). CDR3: CSARRRNGNYGYTF. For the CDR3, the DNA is TGCAGTGCTAGAAGGAGAAACGGTAACTATGGCTACACCTTC.